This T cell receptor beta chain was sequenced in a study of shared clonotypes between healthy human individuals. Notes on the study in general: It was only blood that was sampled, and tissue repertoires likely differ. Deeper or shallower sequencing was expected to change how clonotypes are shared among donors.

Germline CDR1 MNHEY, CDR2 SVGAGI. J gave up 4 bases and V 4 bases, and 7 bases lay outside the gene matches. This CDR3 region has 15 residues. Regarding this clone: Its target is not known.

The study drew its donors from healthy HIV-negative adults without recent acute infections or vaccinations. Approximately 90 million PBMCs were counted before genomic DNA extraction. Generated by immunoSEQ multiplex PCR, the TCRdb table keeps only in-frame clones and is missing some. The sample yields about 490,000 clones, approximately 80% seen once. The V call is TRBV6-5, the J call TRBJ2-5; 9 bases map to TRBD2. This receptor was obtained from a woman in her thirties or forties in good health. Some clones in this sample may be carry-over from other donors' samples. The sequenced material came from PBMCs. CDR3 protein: CASSLLAGLGETQYF. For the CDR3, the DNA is TGTGCCAGCAGTTTGCTAGCGGGATTGGGAGAGACCCAGTACTTC.